The entry that follows covers one TCR beta chain sequence. This receptor's antigen is unknown. The input lacks base qualities; no much larger clone sits a single base away. The cohort consisted of fewer than 700 healthy bone marrow donors. At the time of sampling, every cohort member was nominally healthy, though immune exposures that went unrecorded were likely present. The donor was CMV seropositive and belonged to the group of about 290 seropositive cohort members. Every donor gave a peripheral blood sample, and the peripheral blood mononuclear cells from that sample were used for TCR beta sequencing. The Qiagen DNeasy Blood Extraction Kit was used to extract genomic DNA from the blood cell samples. The data derive from a study of cytomegalovirus exposure and HLA in healthy donors (dated by TCRdb to 2017 to 2019). Study-level background: An earlier analysis of approximately 640 of the donors reported approximately 270 Gb of sequence data and about 100 million unique TCR beta sequences from 150 million to 200 million T cells. The genetic ancestry cluster associated with self-reported Caucasian donors included 81% of the 350 to 500 genotyped donors. The study aimed to test whether cataloging public T cell receptors could reveal signatures of past pathogen exposure. Typing coverage varied by locus: about 620-630 donors for A, B, C, DRB1 and DQB1; some 520 for DQA1; about 570 for DPA1; under 490 for DPB1. Rather than drawing on any new phenotypic data, the later analysis identified candidate immune exposures from TCR beta sequences and the way those sequences occurred across donors. Because of strong linkage in the cohort, 4 to 6 DR-DQ haplotypes were treated as single units for association and clustering. In an earlier analysis of 587 of the donors, high-throughput TCR beta sequencing was used to judge whether each TCR beta V gene segment behaved as functional or pseudogenic. On average, about 200,000 unique TCR beta nucleotide sequences were sequenced per donor among some 430 genotyped donors of the cohort, with about 17% of those sequences being non-productive. In a later genetic analysis, genome-wide SNP genotypes for about 65% of the roughly 700 donors were used, and that subset was treated as a discovery cohort. Around 330 gigabases of sequencing data and around 85 million unique TCR sequences made up an early release that covered approximately 620 HLA-typed donors. Donor age, sex, ethnicity and CMV serostatus were compiled alongside the repertoire data. In a later analysis, previously published TCR beta repertoires from 600 to 850 donors were re-analyzed and high-resolution HLA genotyping was added so that TCR occurrence patterns could be studied. The T cell repertoires of about 700 subjects were profiled by immunosequencing and related to cytomegalovirus serostatus. Along with the roughly 710-subject first cohort, a separate validation cohort of more than 90 different subjects was used. Every discovery cohort repertoire had been produced on one sequencing platform. Both class I and class II loci were covered by HLA typing, at four-digit resolution. High-throughput TCR immunosequencing, statistical association of individual TCRs with disease status, and machine learning were combined to predict cytomegalovirus infection status.

Receptor libraries were prepared by the immunoSEQ multiplex PCR assay. For the multiplex PCR, a mixture combining 60 forward primers for TCR Vbeta segments and 13 reverse primers for TCR Jbeta segments was used. A multiplex PCR assay on genomic DNA amplified the CDR3 region of rearranged TCR beta genes. The Illumina HiSeq System was used to sequence the amplified TCR beta libraries as 87-base-pair reads. Turning to the authors' computational methods: Across the 640 or so repertoires, a later analysis counted tens of millions of unique TCR beta chains, 8.5 million to 12 million of which were shared by at least two donors. A nearest-neighbor algorithm error-corrected the raw reads and collapsed the reads into unique sequences, merging closely related sequences to remove PCR and sequencing errors. To assign V, D and J gene segments, CDR3 sequences were aligned to IMGT reference sequences. For a sequence to be retained, a match of at least six nucleotides to both a V gene segment and a J gene segment was required. Rearrangements were classified as productive when the CDR3 lacked stop codons and remained in frame with V and J, and all other rearrangements were classified as non-productive. CDR3 was defined according to IMGT convention as the region running from the second conserved V-encoded cysteine to the conserved J-encoded phenylalanine. The earlier analysis of more than 450 of the donors excluded sequences that lacked an unambiguous match to a single V gene segment. In an earlier analysis of 587 of the donors, V segments were called functional above 56.7% productive rearrangements and were called segregating when the between-donor standard deviation exceeded 5%. To diagnose cytomegalovirus status from the catalog of TCR beta chain sequences, a statistical classification framework was built. A later analysis assigned V and J genes by comparing TCR nucleotide sequences with IMGT/GENE-DB human TR gene sequences. The TCRdist pipeline was used in a later analysis to assign CDR3 sequences and most-parsimonious VDJ recombination scenarios. A later analysis defined each TCR beta chain by its CDR3 amino acid sequence plus V-gene family, and excluded reads lacking a unique V-gene family. In a later analysis, nearly 600 highly shared, low-generation-probability nucleotide sequences were removed to address suspected cross-contamination and a sequencing artifact. A later analysis calculated a clonal expansion index for each public chain from normalized within-repertoire ranks of inferred template counts. In a later analysis, generation probabilities were computed with a VDJ recombination model fitted to out-of-frame rearrangements, and the resulting probabilities were checked against IGoR. In a later analysis, TCR-TCR, TCR-HLA and TCR-CMV co-occurrence was scored with hypergeometric tests, and a repertoire-size bias correction was applied to TCR pairs. A later analysis estimated false discovery rates by permuting HLA or CMV assignments 20 times. In a later analysis, co-occurring TCRs were grouped using DBSCAN, with TCRdist sequence similarity added in when clustering inside HLA-allele-positive subsets. Co-occurrence clustering excluded repertoires with fewer than 30,000 or more than 120,000 public chains, plus five with anomalous nucleotide sharing. TCRdb obtained this table from immuneACCESS and retained in-frame rearrangements with V and J assigned. These tables miss some clones; where compared with another copy, unresolved V genes account for less than half of the shortfall, and the remainder is unexplained. V and J calls and clone size follow that table, whereas D and trimming were derived from the DNA. The sample data list 200,000 to 250,000 clones, and over 80% of these were observed just once. 5% to 6.5% of the sample is held by the ten biggest clonotypes.

Overall study results and their limits: A further reported finding was that TCR beta sequences accurately predicted the HLA-A and HLA-B alleles for most subjects in the first cohort. The sequencing pipeline was judged likely to have produced a cluster of highly shared sequence variants as a technical artifact. An earlier analysis of 587 of the donors showed that most TCR beta V segments appeared in productive rearrangements either about 87% or about 30% of the time, which broadly matched IMGT annotations. Linkage disequilibrium might explain the correlated functional status among segregating V segments, but an unknown experimental factor could not be excluded. The study gave a list of 150 to 200 TCR beta chains associated with cytomegalovirus. The classifier was reported to diagnose cytomegalovirus status with high specificity and sensitivity in both the original and validation cohorts. A later genetic analysis reported fewer N-insertions in productive TCRs among donors in an Asian-associated ancestry cluster than the roughly 700-donor mean. According to a later analysis, TCR association rates differed among HLA loci, with DRB1 alleles showing the most associated TCRs and HLA-C alleles showing the fewest. A few of the identified cytomegalovirus-associated TCR beta chains were confirmed in vitro to be specific for cytomegalovirus antigens. While some public TCRs were present in many individuals, most TCR sequences turned up only very rarely across donors. Strong co-occurrence of HLA alleles, especially DR and DQ, made assigning TCR associations to individual alleles difficult. In a later analysis, HLA-associated TCR beta chains were found to be more clonally expanded and to have lower generation probabilities than equally common non-associated chains. This cohort had only TCR beta chains sequenced, and the lack of alpha or paired-chain data limited which features could be detected. An association between a missense DCLRE1C variant and V-gene and J-gene trimming of TCR beta chains was found in a later genetic analysis and replicated in an independent cohort. Specific HLA alleles were associated with more than 15,000 TCR beta sequences at a false discovery rate of 0.05 in a later analysis. Because HLA typing was missing for some donors at each locus, association tests included only the typed subset. The only immune exposure information available for the cohort was CMV serostatus. Sequencing depth was assumed to be roughly uniform across donors in the presence/absence analyses, though that assumption may not hold. The authors suggested that the approach could potentially be generalized to other disease states and immunological phenotypes. A later analysis found that most CMV-associated TCR beta chains appeared HLA-restricted, with HLA associations seemingly driven largely by CMV exposure. A later analysis reported that several top co-occurrence clusters appeared linked to parvovirus B19, influenza, CMV and Epstein-Barr virus. Because counts were too low, about 18 rarely observed V segments, including chromosome 9 orphons, were excluded from the earlier analysis of 587 of the donors.

This TCR came from a woman aged 40 to 55 in good health and CMV-seropositive. Material for sequencing was PBMCs.

The DNA sequence is as follows: TGTGCCAGTAATCCGGGACAGCTGAACACTGAAGCTTTCTTT. The encoded protein is CASNPGQLNTEAFF. The receptor chain draws on TRBV19 and TRBJ1-1, with 7 central nucleotides matching TRBD1. Including cysteine and phenylalanine, the CDR3 has 14 amino acids. Only the CDR3 DNA is retained, 42 bases long and in frame from the first base. Per the germline V gene (reference sequence), LNHDA is the CDR1 and SQIVND is the CDR2. V and J are trimmed by 7 bases and 0 bases, and the gene matches miss 5 bases of the junction.